These 24 T cell receptor beta chains were sequenced from one sample in a study of T cell changes during pregnancy in multiple sclerosis. Libraries were prepared by immunoSEQ multiplex PCR; TCRdb keeps only in-frame clonotypes and omits some of them. Seen here are roughly 61,000 clones, about 92% observed once, and the top ten hold roughly 3.3%. Specimen: peripheral blood, collected in the first trimester of pregnancy. These receptors all stem from a female donor in good health, enrolled as a control in a pregnancy study.

This chain links TRBV7-8 with TRBJ2-3; 10 bases fit TRBD2. Germline V gives CDR1 SGHVS, CDR2 FQNEAQ. The CDR3 contains 15 residues. Losses at the gene ends were 5 bases for V and 4 bases for J; bases not matched to a gene: 6. CDR3 sequence reads: CASSSGGAYADTQYF. CDR3 DNA sequence: TGTGCCAGCAGCAGCGGGGGGGCGTACGCAGATACGCAGTATTTT.

CDR3 amino acids: CASSEAGTKIYEQYF. CDR3 DNA: TGTGCCAGCAGTGAAGCAGGGACAAAAATCTACGAGCAGTACTTC. J is TRBJ2-7 and V is TRBV6-1, with a possible D match to TRBD1 (6 bases). CDR3 size: 15 residues. Germline values: CDR1 MNHNS, CDR2 SASEGT. V was pared by 0 bases and J by 3 bases, with 12 bases between.

V gene TRBV4-2 combines with J gene TRBJ2-7; D gene uncertain. The V gene lost 5 bases and the J gene lost 0 bases, with 8 bases spanning the gap. Germline V gives CDR1 LGHNA, CDR2 YNFKEQ. The CDR3 sequence is 13 residues long. The CDR3 loop reads CASSVTSSYEQYF. As DNA, the CDR3 is TGTGCCAGCAGCGTGACAAGCTCCTACGAGCAGTACTTC.

The chain combines TRBV19 with TRBJ2-5; D is possibly TRBD1 (7 bases). CDR1 LNHDA and CDR2 SQIVND come from the germline V gene (reference sequence). V was cut by 5 bases and J by 4 bases, with 17 bases left in between. The CDR3 covers 15 residues. CDR3 region: CASSSTGPGAETQYF. Here the CDR3 DNA reads TGTGCCAGTAGTTCGACAGGGCCGGGGGCAGAGACCCAGTACTTC. The complete variable domain, with remaining parts taken from reference TRBV19 and TRBJ2-5, reads DGGITQSPKYLFRKEGQNVTLSCEQNLNHDAMYWYRQDPGQGLRLIYYSQIVNDFQKGDIAEGYSVSREKKESFPLTVTSAQKNPTAFYLCASSSTGPGAETQYFGPGTRLLVL.

The chain links TRBV7-2 to TRBJ2-3, with 7 bases fitting TRBD1. CDR3 length equals 15 residues. The germline CDR1 and CDR2 sequences are SGHTA and FQGNSA. The V and J ends lost 1 base and 6 bases, in that order; junction bases with no gene match: 7. The CDR3 protein is CASSLGTGARDTQYF. CDR3 nucleotide sequence: TGTGCCAGCAGCTTAGGGACAGGCGCCAGGGATACGCAGTATTTT.

A word on this clone: A read error may account for a junction end that differs from germline. The chain couples TRBV7-7 to TRBJ2-1; D gene uncertain. This CDR3 has 15 residues. Germline assignment: CDR1 SSHAT and CDR2 FNYEAQ (reference sequence). CDR3 residues: CASSLNQLTDNEQFF. Written as DNA, the CDR3 is TGTGCTAGCAGCTTAAATCAGTTAACAGACAATGAGCAGTTCTTC.

The table lists this clone with a count of one. The chain links TRBV9 to TRBJ1-3; D gene uncertain. Trimming took off 0 bases at V and 2 bases at J, with 6 bases between the two ends. The germline gives CDR1 SGDLS, CDR2 YYNGEE. The CDR3 totals 14 residues. The CDR3 loop is CASSVGIAGNTIYF. The CDR3 DNA reads TGTGCCAGCAGCGTAGGTATAGCTGGAAACACCATATATTTT. The full variable domain, rest sourced from reference TRBV9 and TRBJ1-3, is DSGVTQTPKHLITATGQRVTLRCSPRSGDLSVYWYQQSLDQGLQFLIQYYNGEERAKGNILERFSAQQFPDLHSELNLSSLELGDSALYFCASSVGIAGNTIYFGEGSWLTVV.

The J gene is TRBJ2-5, the V gene TRBV15; 7 nucleotides line up with TRBD2. The CDR3 is 14 amino acids. V shed 0 bases and J 5 bases; nucleotides not matched to a gene: 3. Germline V gene lookup returns CDR1 LNHNV and CDR2 YYDKDF (reference sequence). This CDR3 reads CATSRDHGGETQYF. As DNA, the CDR3 is TGTGCCACCAGCAGAGATCACGGGGGGGAGACCCAGTACTTC. Drawing the rest from reference TRBV15 and TRBJ2-5, the complete variable domain is DAMVIQNPRYQVTQFGKPVTLSCSQTLNHNVMYWYQQKSSQAPKLLFHYYDKDFNNEADTPDNFQSRRPNTSFCFLDIRSPGLGDTAMYLCATSRDHGGETQYFGPGTRLLVL.

This chain joins TRBV28 and TRBJ1-5, with D unclear. Trimming left V 4 bases short and J 5 bases short, with 6 bases between. The CDR3 totals 12 residues. CDR1 is MDHEN and CDR2 is SYDVKM in the germline V gene. The CDR3 is CASSSSYQPQHF. The CDR3 nucleotides read TGTGCCAGCAGTTCCAGTTATCAGCCCCAGCATTTT. The variable domain in full, with the rest retrieved from reference TRBV28 and TRBJ1-5, is DVKVTQSSRYLVKRTGEKVFLECVQDMDHENMFWYRQDPGLGLRLIYFSYDVKMKEKGDIPEGYSVSREKKERFSLILESASTNQTSMYLCASSSSYQPQHFGDGTRLSIL.

This rearrangement joins TRBV5-5 to TRBJ2-7; D unclear. The ends were cut back, 7 bases at V and 0 bases at J, with 14 bases in the middle. The V gene's germline CDR1 is SGHKS and CDR2 YYEKEE (reference sequence). The CDR3 spans 14 residues. CDR3 in DNA: TGTGCCAGCTACCAGACTTTAAGCTCCTACGAGCAGTACTTC. The encoded protein is CASYQTLSSYEQYF.

The chain links TRBV6-6 to TRBJ1-4; D is ambiguous. CDR3 length equals 14 residues. Germline V gene data show CDR1 as MNHNY and CDR2 as SVGAGI (reference sequence). V was shortened by 6 bases and J by 2 bases, with 10 bases between the two germline ends. The CDR3 protein is CASSPLRTNEKLFF. Here the CDR3 DNA reads TGTGCCAGCAGCCCCCTCAGGACTAATGAAAAACTGTTTTTT.

The chain uses TRBV5-4 and TRBJ1-2, with D unresolved. Germline CDR1 SGHNT, CDR2 YYREEE (reference sequence). Trimming removed 1 base at V and 0 bases at J, with 10 bases between. There are 15 residues in the CDR3. The CDR3 loop reads CASSLLERSNYGYTF. The DNA for the CDR3 is TGTGCCAGCAGCTTGTTGGAGCGATCTAACTATGGCTACACCTTC.

The V and J genes are TRBV4-2 and TRBJ1-4; TRBD1 matches 10 bases. The CDR3 is made up of 15 amino acids. Trimming cost V 6 bases and J 3 bases; bases outside gene matches: 4. Germline CDR1 and CDR2: LGHNA and YNFKEQ. Written as DNA, the CDR3 is TGTGCCAGCAGTTGGACAGGGGGAGCTAATGAAAAACTGTTTTTT. Its translation: CASSWTGGANEKLFF.

The chain joins TRBV7-9 to TRBJ2-3, with D perhaps matching TRBD1 (6 bases). CDR1 is SEHNR, CDR2 FQNEAQ, per germline (reference sequence). Trimming removed 3 bases from V and 0 bases from J, with 13 bases in between. The CDR3 length is 16 residues. The DNA for the CDR3 is TGTGCCAGCAGCTTGTTCCAAGGGGGAAGCACAGATACGCAGTATTTT. Protein product: CASSLFQGGSTDTQYF. The full variable domain, rest sourced from reference TRBV7-9 and TRBJ2-3, is DTGVSQNPRHKITKRGQNVTFRCDPISEHNRLYWYRQTLGQGPEFLTYFQNEAQLEKSRLLSDRFSAERPKGSFSTLEIQRTEQGDSAMYLCASSLFQGGSTDTQYFGPGTRLTVL.

The chain joins TRBV12-5 to TRBJ1-3; 7 bases agree with TRBD1. The V gene end was trimmed by 4 bases and the J gene end by 0 bases; junction bases not matched to a gene: 9. Germline assignment: CDR1 LGHNT and CDR2 FRNRAP. This CDR3 spans 17 amino acids. The CDR3 DNA sequence: TGTGCTAGTGGTTCCCGAGGGGGCGCTAGCTCTGGAAACACCATATATTTT. Protein product: CASGSRGGASSGNTIYF. Using reference TRBV12-5 and TRBJ1-3 for the parts outside the CDR3, the full variable domain is DARVTQTPRHKVTEMGQEVTMRCQPILGHNTVFWYRQTMMQGLELLAYFRNRAPLDDSGMPKDRFSAEMPDATLATLKIQPSEPRDSAVYFCASGSRGGASSGNTIYFGEGSWLTVV.

The chain employs TRBV6-5 and TRBJ2-3, with 8 bases identical to TRBD2. Germline loops: CDR1 MNHEY, CDR2 SVGAGI. V was pared by 5 bases and J by 5 bases, with 9 bases of the junction left unmatched. The CDR3 runs to 15 residues. This CDR3 reads CASSTTGTSGDTQYF. The CDR3 region has the DNA TGTGCCAGCAGTACTACCGGGACTAGTGGAGATACGCAGTATTTT.

This clone was recorded only once. J is TRBJ2-1 and V is TRBV5-4; D is ambiguous. CDR1 and CDR2 from the germline V gene are SGHNT and YYREEE (reference sequence). V was cut by 4 bases and J by 4 bases, with 12 bases left in between. The CDR3 runs to 14 residues. CDR3 sequence: CASSERFRYNEQFF. Written as DNA, the CDR3 is TGTGCCAGCAGCGAGCGATTTAGATACAATGAGCAGTTCTTC. Full variable domain (missing parts from reference TRBV5-4 and TRBJ2-1): ETGVTQSPTHLIKTRGQQVTLRCSSQSGHNTVSWYQQALGQGPQFIFQYYREEENGRGNFPPRFSGLQFPNYSSELNVNALELDDSALYLCASSERFRYNEQFFGPGTRLTVL.

The J gene is TRBJ1-6, the V gene TRBV7-2, with D tentatively TRBD1 (5 bases). Germline values: CDR1 SGHTA, CDR2 FQGNSA. This CDR3 region has 13 residues. V lost 1 base, J lost 10 bases, and 8 bases lay in between. The CDR3 loop reads CASSLDGGSPLHF. The CDR3 DNA sequence: TGTGCCAGCAGCTTAGACGGGGGATCACCCCTCCACTTT. Looking up the rest from reference TRBV7-2 and TRBJ1-6 gives the full variable domain: GAGVSQSPSNKVTEKGKDVELRCDPISGHTALYWYRQSLGQGLEFLIYFQGNSAPDKSGLPSDRFSAERTGGSVSTLTIQRTQQEDSAVYLCASSLDGGSPLHFGNGTRLTVT.

V gene TRBV7-6 combines with J gene TRBJ1-4, with D unresolved. The CDR3 is made up of 13 amino acids. CDR1 and CDR2 from the germline V gene are SGHVS and FNYEAQ. V dropped 0 bases and J dropped 8 bases, with 7 bases sitting between them. This CDR3 is CASSLAAKEKLFF. CDR3 in DNA: TGTGCCAGCAGCTTAGCTGCGAAAGAAAAACTGTTTTTT.

This clone showed up just once. V and J are TRBV4-3 and TRBJ1-2; TRBD1 is a possible D gene (5 bases). Trimming cost V 4 bases and J 8 bases, with 11 bases left between them. This CDR3 region has 12 residues. The germline CDR1 and CDR2 sequences are LGHNA and YSLEER. CDR3 sequence reads: CASSRDQGGYTF. The CDR3 nucleotides read TGCGCCAGCAGCCGAGATCAGGGAGGCTACACCTTC.

The CDR3 DNA follows: TGTGCCAGCAGTGAACGCTGGGGCCACAACGCTTACAATGAGCAGTTCTTC. Its protein product is CASSERWGHNAYNEQFF. This rearrangement joins TRBV6-1 to TRBJ2-1; D is possibly TRBD1 (5 bases). The CDR3 extends over 17 amino acids. Germline V CDR1 and CDR2: MNHNS, SASEGT. Trimming pared 2 bases from V and 4 bases from J, leaving 18 bases between.

The rearrangement links TRBV28 to TRBJ1-2, with 10 bases aligning to TRBD1. The CDR3 sequence is 15 residues long. V lost 8 bases to trimming and J lost 5 bases; unmatched junction nucleotides: 11. Germline CDR1 MDHEN, CDR2 SYDVKM. The CDR3 DNA sequence: TGTGCCAGCTGCACCCGGACAGGGGGAACTTATGGCTACACCTTC. Amino acid sequence: CASCTRTGGTYGYTF.

This rearrangement joins TRBV11-2 to TRBJ1-1, with D possibly being TRBD1 (6 bases). Germline values: CDR1 SGHAT, CDR2 FQNNGV. The CDR3 loop spans 13 amino acids. V was shortened by 10 bases and J by 7 bases, with 19 bases between the two germline ends. The CDR3 bases are TGTGCCATCCACAGGGCCCGCGACCTTGAAGCTTTCTTT. This codes for CAIHRARDLEAFF. The full variable domain, with the rest looked up from reference TRBV11-2 and TRBJ1-1, is EAGVAQSPRYKIIEKRQSVAFWCNPISGHATLYWYQQILGQGPKLLIQFQNNGVVDDSQLPKDRFSAERLKGVDSTLKIQPAKLEDSAVYLCAIHRARDLEAFFGQGTRLTVV.

This chain connects TRBV5-4 to TRBJ1-2; maybe TRBD1 (5 bases). This CDR3 has 14 residues. V lost 0 bases and J 5 bases, leaving 11 bases between the germline ends. CDR1 and CDR2 from the germline V gene are SGHNT and YYREEE (reference sequence). As DNA, the CDR3 is TGTGCCAGCAGCTTGGAGGCAGGGTATTATGGCTACACCTTC. Residues: CASSLEAGYYGYTF.